These T cell receptor beta chains were read from a single sample in a study of cytotoxic CD8 clonotypes in ibrutinib-treated CLL. Using immunoSEQ multiplex PCR, the repertoire was profiled, and TCRdb retains in-frame clones only, with some absent. The sample yields some 25,000 clones, nearly 70% seen once. The sequences come from PBMCs, collected at disease progression, from a patient treated with ibrutinib. Receptors originate from a human donor with chronic lymphocytic leukemia. The CDR3 runs from the conserved cysteine through the conserved F or W. D genes are given only for firm matches. The size entry is marked missing in some rows and otherwise reads once, few, many or a size class.

j_gene: TRBJ1-2; v_gene: TRBV5-4; abundance: few; d_gene: TRBD1; CDR3aa: CASSSRQGTIGYTF; CDR3nt: TGTGCCAGCAGCTCACGACAGGGCACAATCGGCTACACCTTC
j_gene: TRBJ1-2; v_gene: TRBV20-1; abundance: .; d_gene: .; CDR3aa: CSAREGQGYTF; CDR3nt: TGCAGTGCTAGAGAGGGGCAGGGCTACACCTTC
j_gene: TRBJ1-1; v_gene: TRBV5-1; abundance: .; d_gene: .; CDR3aa: CASSLGVTEAFF; CDR3nt: TGCGCCAGCAGCCTAGGGGTAACTGAAGCTTTCTTT
j_gene: TRBJ2-7; v_gene: TRBV7-9; abundance: .; d_gene: .; CDR3aa: CASSLRAGGFYEQYF; CDR3nt: TGTGCCAGCAGCTTAAGGGCAGGAGGGTTCTACGAGCAGTACTTC
j_gene: TRBJ1-1; v_gene: TRBV7-3; abundance: .; d_gene: .; CDR3aa: CASSQRADTEAFF; CDR3nt: TGTGCCAGCAGCCAACGGGCCGACACTGAAGCTTTCTTT
j_gene: TRBJ1-4; v_gene: TRBV5-4; abundance: .; d_gene: .; CDR3aa: CASSLEGTPNEKLFF; CDR3nt: TGTGCCAGCAGCTTGGAAGGGACCCCTAATGAAAAACTGTTTTTT
j_gene: TRBJ2-1; v_gene: TRBV4-1; abundance: .; d_gene: .; CDR3aa: CASSHLVNEQFF; CDR3nt: TGCGCCAGCAGCCACCTCGTAAATGAGCAGTTCTTC
j_gene: TRBJ2-7; v_gene: TRBV9; abundance: .; d_gene: TRBD1; CDR3aa: CASSVETGGSYEQYF; CDR3nt: TGTGCCAGCAGCGTAGAGACAGGGGGCTCCTACGAGCAGTACTTC
j_gene: TRBJ2-7; v_gene: TRBV7-9; abundance: .; d_gene: .; CDR3aa: CASSSPRGPYEQYF; CDR3nt: TGTGCCAGCAGCTCCCCCCGGGGGCCCTACGAGCAGTACTTC
j_gene: TRBJ2-7; v_gene: TRBV6-5; abundance: .; d_gene: .; CDR3aa: CASRRGYSYEQYF; CDR3nt: TGTGCCAGCAGGAGGGGTTACTCCTACGAGCAGTACTTC
j_gene: TRBJ1-4; v_gene: TRBV27; abundance: once; d_gene: TRBD1; CDR3aa: CASSFRQGREKLFF; CDR3nt: TGTGCCAGCAGTTTCCGACAGGGAAGGGAAAAACTGTTTTTT
j_gene: TRBJ1-1; v_gene: TRBV19; abundance: .; d_gene: TRBD1; CDR3aa: CASKDRWYTEAFF; CDR3nt: TGTGCCAGTAAGGACAGGTGGTACACTGAAGCTTTCTTT
j_gene: TRBJ1-6; v_gene: TRBV7-4; abundance: .; d_gene: TRBD1; CDR3aa: CASSKRTGRIYNSPLHF; CDR3nt: TGTGCCAGCAGCAAGCGGACAGGGCGGATCTATAATTCACCCCTCCACTTT
j_gene: TRBJ1-5; v_gene: TRBV5-6; abundance: once; d_gene: .; CDR3aa: CASSLTPGPQHF; CDR3nt: TGTGCCAGCAGCTTGACGCCCGGACCCCAGCATTTT
j_gene: TRBJ2-4; v_gene: TRBV29-1; abundance: .; d_gene: .; CDR3aa: CSVGDRDLAKNIQYF; CDR3nt: TGCAGCGTTGGAGACAGGGACTTAGCCAAAAACATTCAGTACTTC
j_gene: TRBJ1-5; v_gene: TRBV5-8; abundance: .; d_gene: .; CDR3aa: CASRERRISNQPQHF; CDR3nt: TGTGCCAGCAGGGAGAGGCGGATTAGCAATCAGCCCCAGCATTTT
j_gene: TRBJ1-5; v_gene: TRBV7-6; abundance: .; d_gene: TRBD1; CDR3aa: CASSPTGGGEGQPQHF; CDR3nt: TGTGCCAGCAGCCCGACAGGGGGCGGGGAGGGGCAGCCCCAGCATTTT